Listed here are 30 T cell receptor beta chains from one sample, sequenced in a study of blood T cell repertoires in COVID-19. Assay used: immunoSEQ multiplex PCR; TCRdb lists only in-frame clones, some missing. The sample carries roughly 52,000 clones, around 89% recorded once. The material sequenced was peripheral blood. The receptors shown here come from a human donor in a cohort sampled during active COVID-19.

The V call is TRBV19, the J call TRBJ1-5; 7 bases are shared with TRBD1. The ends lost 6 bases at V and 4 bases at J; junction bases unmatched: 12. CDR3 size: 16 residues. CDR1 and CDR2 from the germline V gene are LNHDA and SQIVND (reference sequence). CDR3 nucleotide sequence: TGTGCCAGTAGAACATCCAGGGGGACACCTAATCAGCCCCAGCATTTT. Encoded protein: CASRTSRGTPNQPQHF.

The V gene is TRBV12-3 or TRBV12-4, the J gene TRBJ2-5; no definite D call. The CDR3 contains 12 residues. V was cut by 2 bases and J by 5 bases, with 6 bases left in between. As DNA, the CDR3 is TGTGCCAGCAGTTTAAGTAGTGAGACCCAGTACTTC. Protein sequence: CASSLSSETQYF.

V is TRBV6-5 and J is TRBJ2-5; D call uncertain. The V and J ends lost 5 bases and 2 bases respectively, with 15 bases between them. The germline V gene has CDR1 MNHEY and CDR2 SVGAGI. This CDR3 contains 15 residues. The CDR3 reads CASSTASWPQETQYF. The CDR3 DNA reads TGTGCCAGCAGTACGGCTAGTTGGCCTCAAGAGACCCAGTACTTC.

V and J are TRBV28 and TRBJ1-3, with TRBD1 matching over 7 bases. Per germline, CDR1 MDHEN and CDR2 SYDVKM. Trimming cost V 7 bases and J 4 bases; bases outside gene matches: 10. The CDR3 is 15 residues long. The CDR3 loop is CASNYRGLGGNTIYF. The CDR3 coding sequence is TGTGCCAGCAACTACAGGGGTCTTGGGGGAAACACCATATATTTT.

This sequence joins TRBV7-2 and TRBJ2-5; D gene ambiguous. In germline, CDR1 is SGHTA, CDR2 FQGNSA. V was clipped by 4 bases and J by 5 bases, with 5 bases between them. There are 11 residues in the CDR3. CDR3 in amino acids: CASSYRETQYF. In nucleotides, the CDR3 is TGTGCCAGCAGCTACCGGGAGACCCAGTACTTC.

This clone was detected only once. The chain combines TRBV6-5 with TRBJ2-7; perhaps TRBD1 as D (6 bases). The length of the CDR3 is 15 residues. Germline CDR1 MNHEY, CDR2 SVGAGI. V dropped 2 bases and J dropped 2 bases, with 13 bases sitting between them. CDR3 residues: CASSYAKGDPYEQYF. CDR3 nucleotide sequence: TGTGCCAGCAGTTACGCAAAGGGGGATCCCTACGAGCAGTACTTC.

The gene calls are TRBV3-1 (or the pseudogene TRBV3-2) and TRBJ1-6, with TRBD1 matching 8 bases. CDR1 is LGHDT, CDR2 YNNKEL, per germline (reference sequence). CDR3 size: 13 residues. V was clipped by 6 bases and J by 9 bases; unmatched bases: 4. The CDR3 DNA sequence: TGTGCCAGCAGTCGTGGACAGGGTTCACCCCTCCACTTT. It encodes CASSRGQGSPLHF.

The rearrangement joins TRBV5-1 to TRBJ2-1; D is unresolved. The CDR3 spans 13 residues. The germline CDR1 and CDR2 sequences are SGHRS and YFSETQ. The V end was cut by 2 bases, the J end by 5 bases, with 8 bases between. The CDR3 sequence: CASSLPVHNEQFF. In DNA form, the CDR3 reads TGCGCCAGCAGCTTACCGGTTCACAATGAGCAGTTCTTC.

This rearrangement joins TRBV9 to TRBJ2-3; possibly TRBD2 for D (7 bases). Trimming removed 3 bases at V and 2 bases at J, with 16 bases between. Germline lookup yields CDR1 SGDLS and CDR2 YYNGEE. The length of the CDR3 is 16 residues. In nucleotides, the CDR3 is TGTGCCAGCAGCGGTTTCGGGGGGCCCTCCACAGATACGCAGTATTTT. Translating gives CASSGFGGPSTDTQYF. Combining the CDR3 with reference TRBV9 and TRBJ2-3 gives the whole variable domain DSGVTQTPKHLITATGQRVTLRCSPRSGDLSVYWYQQSLDQGLQFLIQYYNGEERAKGNILERFSAQQFPDLHSELNLSSLELGDSALYFCASSGFGGPSTDTQYFGPGTRLTVL.

The CDR3 nucleotides read TGTGCCAGCTCACCTAACGACAGGGGCGCCCTCTACGAGCAGTACTTC. Translating gives CASSPNDRGALYEQYF. V is TRBV18 and J is TRBJ2-7; 8 positions match TRBD1. The ends lost 3 bases at V and 3 bases at J; junction bases unmatched: 10. The germline CDR1 and CDR2 sequences are KGHSH and LQKENI. The CDR3 sequence is 16 residues long.

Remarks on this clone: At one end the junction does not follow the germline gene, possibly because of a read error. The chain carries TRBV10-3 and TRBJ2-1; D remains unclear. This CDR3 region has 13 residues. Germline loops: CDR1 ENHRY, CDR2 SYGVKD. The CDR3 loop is CAIGDSSRNEQFF. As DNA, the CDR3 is TGTGCCATCGGTGATTCTTCGAGGAATGAGCAGTTCTTC.

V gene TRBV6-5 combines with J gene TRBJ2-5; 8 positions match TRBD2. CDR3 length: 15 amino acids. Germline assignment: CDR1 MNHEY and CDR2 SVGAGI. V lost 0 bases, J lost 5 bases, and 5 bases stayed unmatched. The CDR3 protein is CASSYSAAGVETQYF. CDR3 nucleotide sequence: TGTGCCAGCAGTTACTCGGCAGCGGGGGTGGAGACCCAGTACTTC.

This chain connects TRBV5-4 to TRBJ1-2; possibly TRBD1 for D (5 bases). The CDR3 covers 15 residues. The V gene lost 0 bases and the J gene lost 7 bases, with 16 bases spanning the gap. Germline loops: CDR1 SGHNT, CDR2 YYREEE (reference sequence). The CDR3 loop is CASSLGVAGWRGYTF. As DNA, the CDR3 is TGTGCCAGCAGCTTGGGGGTTGCAGGGTGGCGTGGCTACACCTTC.

The CDR3 bases are TGTGCCAGCAGCACCTCAACAGGGTTTGAAAAACTGTTTTTT. This codes for CASSTSTGFEKLFF. This chain links TRBV7-9 with TRBJ1-4, with a tentative D call TRBD1 (6 bases). Per germline, CDR1 SEHNR and CDR2 FQNEAQ (reference sequence). Trimming pared 5 bases from V and 7 bases from J, leaving 14 bases between. The CDR3 has 14 amino acids.

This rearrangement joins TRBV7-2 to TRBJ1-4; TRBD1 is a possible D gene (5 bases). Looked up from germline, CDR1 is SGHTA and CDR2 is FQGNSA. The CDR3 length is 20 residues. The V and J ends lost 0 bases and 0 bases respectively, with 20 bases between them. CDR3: CASSLALSAGSRTTNEKLFF. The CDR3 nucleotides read TGTGCCAGCAGCTTAGCGCTATCGGCAGGGTCTCGGACAACTAATGAAAAACTGTTTTTT. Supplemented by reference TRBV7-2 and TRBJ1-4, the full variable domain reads GAGVSQSPSNKVTEKGKDVELRCDPISGHTALYWYRQSLGQGLEFLIYFQGNSAPDKSGLPSDRFSAERTGGSVSTLTIQRTQQEDSAVYLCASSLALSAGSRTTNEKLFFGSGTQLSVL.

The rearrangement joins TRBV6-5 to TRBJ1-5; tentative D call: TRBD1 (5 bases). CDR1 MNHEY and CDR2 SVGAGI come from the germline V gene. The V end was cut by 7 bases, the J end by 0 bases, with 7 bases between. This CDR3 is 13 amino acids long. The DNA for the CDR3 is TGTGCCAGCACAGGGTATAGCAATCAGCCCCAGCATTTT. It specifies CASTGYSNQPQHF.

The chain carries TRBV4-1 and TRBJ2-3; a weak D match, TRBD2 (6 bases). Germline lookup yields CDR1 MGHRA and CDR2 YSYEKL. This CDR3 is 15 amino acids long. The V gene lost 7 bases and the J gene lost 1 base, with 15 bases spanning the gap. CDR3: CASTLGGLRTDTQYF. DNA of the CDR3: TGCGCCAGCACCCTCGGGGGACTTCGCACAGATACGCAGTATTTT.

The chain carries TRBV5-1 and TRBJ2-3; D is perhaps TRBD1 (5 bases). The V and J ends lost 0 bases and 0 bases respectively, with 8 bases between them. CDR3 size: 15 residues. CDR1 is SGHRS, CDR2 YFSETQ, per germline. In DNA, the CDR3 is TGCGCCAGCAGCTTGGATTGGGGCAGCACAGATACGCAGTATTTT. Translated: CASSLDWGSTDTQYF.

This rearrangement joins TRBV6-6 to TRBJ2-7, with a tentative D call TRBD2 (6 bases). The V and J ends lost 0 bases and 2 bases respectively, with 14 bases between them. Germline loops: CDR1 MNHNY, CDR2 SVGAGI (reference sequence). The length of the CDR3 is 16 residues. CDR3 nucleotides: TGTGCCAGCAGTTACTCGCGCGGGACGGCAGCCTACGAGCAGTACTTC. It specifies CASSYSRGTAAYEQYF.

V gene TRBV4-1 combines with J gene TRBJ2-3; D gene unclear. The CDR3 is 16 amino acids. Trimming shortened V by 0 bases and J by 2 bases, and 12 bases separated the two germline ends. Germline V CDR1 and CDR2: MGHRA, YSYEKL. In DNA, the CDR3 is TGCGCCAGCAGCCAAGAGGCTTTCCCCAACACAGATACGCAGTATTTT. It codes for CASSQEAFPNTDTQYF.

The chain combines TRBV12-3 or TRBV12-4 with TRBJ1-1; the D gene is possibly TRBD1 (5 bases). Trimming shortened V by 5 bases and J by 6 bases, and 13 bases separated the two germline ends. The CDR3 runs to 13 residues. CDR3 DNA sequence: TGTGCCAGCAGTCGCACCGCGGGGGCTGAAGCTTTCTTT. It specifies CASSRTAGAEAFF.

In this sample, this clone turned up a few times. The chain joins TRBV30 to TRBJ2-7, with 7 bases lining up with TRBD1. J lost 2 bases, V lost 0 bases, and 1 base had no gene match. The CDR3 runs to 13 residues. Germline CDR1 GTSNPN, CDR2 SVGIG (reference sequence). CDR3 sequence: CAWSVGQPYEQYF. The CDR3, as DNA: TGTGCCTGGAGTGTGGGACAGCCCTACGAGCAGTACTTC. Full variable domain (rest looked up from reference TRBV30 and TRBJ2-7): SQTIHQWPATLVQPVGSPLSLECTVEGTSNPNLYWYRQAAGRGLQLLFYSVGIGQISSEVPQNLSASRPQDRQFILSSKKLLLSDSGFYLCAWSVGQPYEQYFGPGTRLTVT.

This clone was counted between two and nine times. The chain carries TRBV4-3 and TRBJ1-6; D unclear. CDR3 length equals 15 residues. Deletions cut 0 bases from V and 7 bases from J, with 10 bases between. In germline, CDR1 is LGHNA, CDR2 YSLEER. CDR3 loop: CASSQDEGGNSPLHF. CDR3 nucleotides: TGCGCCAGCAGCCAAGACGAGGGTGGGAATTCACCCCTCCACTTT.

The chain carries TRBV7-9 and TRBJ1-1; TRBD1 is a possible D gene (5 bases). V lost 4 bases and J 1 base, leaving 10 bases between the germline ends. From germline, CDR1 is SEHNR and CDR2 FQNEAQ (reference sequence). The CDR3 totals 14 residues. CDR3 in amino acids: CASSWGTGNTEAFF. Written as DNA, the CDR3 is TGTGCCAGCAGCTGGGGAACAGGGAACACTGAAGCTTTCTTT. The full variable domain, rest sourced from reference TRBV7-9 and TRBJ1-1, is DTGVSQNPRHKITKRGQNVTFRCDPISEHNRLYWYRQTLGQGPEFLTYFQNEAQLEKSRLLSDRFSAERPKGSFSTLEIQRTEQGDSAMYLCASSWGTGNTEAFFGQGTRLTVV.

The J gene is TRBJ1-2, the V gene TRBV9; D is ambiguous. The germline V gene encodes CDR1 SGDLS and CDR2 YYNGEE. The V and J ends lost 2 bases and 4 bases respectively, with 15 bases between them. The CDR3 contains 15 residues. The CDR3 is CASSVHSSGFYGYTF. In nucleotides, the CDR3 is TGTGCCAGCAGCGTGCACTCCTCCGGGTTCTATGGCTACACCTTC.

CDR3 sequence (DNA): TGCGCCAGCAGCCAAGTGACAGGGACGGGCACCGGGGAGCTGTTTTTT. Its translation: CASSQVTGTGTGELFF. The rearrangement joins TRBV4-1 to TRBJ2-2; 7 bases match TRBD1. CDR1 and CDR2 from the germline V gene are MGHRA and YSYEKL. The CDR3 spans 16 residues. J lost 4 bases, V lost 1 base, and 6 bases had no gene match.

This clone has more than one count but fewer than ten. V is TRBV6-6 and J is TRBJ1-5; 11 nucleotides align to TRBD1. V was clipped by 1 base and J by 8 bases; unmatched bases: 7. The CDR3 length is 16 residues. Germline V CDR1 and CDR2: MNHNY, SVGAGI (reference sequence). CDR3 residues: CASSYWGQGGDKPQHF. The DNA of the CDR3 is TGTGCCAGCAGTTACTGGGGACAGGGGGGAGATAAGCCCCAGCATTTT.

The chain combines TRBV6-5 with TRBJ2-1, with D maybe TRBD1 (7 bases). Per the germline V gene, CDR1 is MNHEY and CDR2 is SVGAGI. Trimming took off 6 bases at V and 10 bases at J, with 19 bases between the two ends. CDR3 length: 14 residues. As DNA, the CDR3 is TGTGCCAGCAGGCAGAGACAGGGAGGAGGCGAGCAGTTCTTC. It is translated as CASRQRQGGGEQFF.

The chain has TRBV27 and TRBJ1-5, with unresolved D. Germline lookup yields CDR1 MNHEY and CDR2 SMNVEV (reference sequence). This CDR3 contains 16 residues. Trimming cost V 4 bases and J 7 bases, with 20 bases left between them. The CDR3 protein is CASSSKAGRVDQPQHF. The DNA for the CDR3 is TGTGCCAGCAGTTCCAAAGCTGGGAGGGTGGACCAGCCCCAGCATTTT.

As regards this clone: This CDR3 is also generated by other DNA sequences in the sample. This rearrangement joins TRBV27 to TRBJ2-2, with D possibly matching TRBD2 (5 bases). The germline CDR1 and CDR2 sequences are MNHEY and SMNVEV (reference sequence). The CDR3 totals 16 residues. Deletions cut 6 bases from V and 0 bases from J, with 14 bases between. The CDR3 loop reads CASSPQAVPNTGELFF. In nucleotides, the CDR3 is TGTGCCAGCAGCCCCCAAGCGGTCCCGAACACCGGGGAGCTGTTTTTT.